These T cell receptor beta chains were read from a single sample in a study of vaccination and CD4 T cells after COVID-19. TCRdb re-analysed the PCR reads in MiXCR, keeping a single row per CDR3 protein. The data contain 8,000 to 9,500 distinct CDR3 sequences, around 60% of them singletons. No antigen has been assigned to these receptors. Sequencing was performed on cultured CD4+ T cells from blood, taken after SARS-CoV-2 vaccination. The receptors come from a human donor with COVID-19. Each CDR3 is given with its conserved first and last residue. Each record gives: clone size, D gene, J gene, V gene, CDR3 protein, CDR3 DNA. The D gene is left open where the match is weak. The size entry is marked missing in some rows and otherwise reads once, few, many or a size class.

NA	TRBD1	TRBJ2-3	TRBV7-3	CASRATGGRTDTQYF	TGTGCCAGCAGAGCAACAGGGGGCAGGACAGATACGCAGTATTTT
NA	TRBD2	TRBJ2-3	TRBV6-1	CASSLAGGPDTQYF	TGTGCCAGCAGCCTAGCGGGGGGACCAGATACGCAGTATTTT
NA	NA	TRBJ1-1	TRBV19	CASSRGWGEAFF	TGTGCCAGCTCGAGAGGGTGGGGTGAAGCTTTCTTT
NA	NA	TRBJ1-2	TRBV19	CASSMVRNYGYTF	TGTGCCAGTAGTATGGTCAGAAACTATGGCTACACCTTC
NA	NA	TRBJ2-3	TRBV19	CASNVRKSTRDTQYF	TGTGCCAGTAATGTGAGAAAATCAACCAGGGATACGCAGTATTTT
NA	TRBD1	TRBJ2-5	TRBV19	CASSIQGQGGETQYF	TGTGCCAGTAGTATACAGGGACAGGGGGGAGAGACCCAGTACTTC
once	TRBD1	TRBJ1-1	TRBV4-1	CASRYSGTGDVEAFF	TGCGCCAGCCGTTATAGCGGGACAGGGGACGTTGAAGCTTTCTTT
NA	NA	TRBJ1-3	TRBV6-1	CASSTNRGNTIYF	TGTGCCAGCAGTACGAACAGAGGAAACACCATATATTTT
NA	TRBD1	TRBJ1-2	TRBV30	CAWSVRPGQGDRYGYTF	TGTGCCTGGAGTGTACGTCCGGGTCAGGGGGACCGCTATGGCTACACCTTC
NA	TRBD1	TRBJ2-5	TRBV18	CASSERQGETQYF	TGTGCCAGCTCAGAACGACAGGGCGAGACCCAGTACTTC